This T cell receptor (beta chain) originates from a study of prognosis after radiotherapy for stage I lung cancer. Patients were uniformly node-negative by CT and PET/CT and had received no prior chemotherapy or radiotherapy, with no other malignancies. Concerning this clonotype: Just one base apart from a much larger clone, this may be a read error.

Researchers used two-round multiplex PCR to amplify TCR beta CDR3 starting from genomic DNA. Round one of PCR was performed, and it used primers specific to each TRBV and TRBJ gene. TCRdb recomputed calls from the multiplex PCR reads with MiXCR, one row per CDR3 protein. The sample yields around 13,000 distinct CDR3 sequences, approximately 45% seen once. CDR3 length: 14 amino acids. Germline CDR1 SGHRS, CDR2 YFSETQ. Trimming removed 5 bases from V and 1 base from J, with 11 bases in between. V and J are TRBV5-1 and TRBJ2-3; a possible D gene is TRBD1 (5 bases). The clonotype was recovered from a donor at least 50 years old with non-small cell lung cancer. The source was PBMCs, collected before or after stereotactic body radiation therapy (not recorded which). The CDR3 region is CASRSGIGTDTQYF. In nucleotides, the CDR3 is TGCGCCAGCAGGTCAGGGATTGGCACAGATACGCAGTATTTT.